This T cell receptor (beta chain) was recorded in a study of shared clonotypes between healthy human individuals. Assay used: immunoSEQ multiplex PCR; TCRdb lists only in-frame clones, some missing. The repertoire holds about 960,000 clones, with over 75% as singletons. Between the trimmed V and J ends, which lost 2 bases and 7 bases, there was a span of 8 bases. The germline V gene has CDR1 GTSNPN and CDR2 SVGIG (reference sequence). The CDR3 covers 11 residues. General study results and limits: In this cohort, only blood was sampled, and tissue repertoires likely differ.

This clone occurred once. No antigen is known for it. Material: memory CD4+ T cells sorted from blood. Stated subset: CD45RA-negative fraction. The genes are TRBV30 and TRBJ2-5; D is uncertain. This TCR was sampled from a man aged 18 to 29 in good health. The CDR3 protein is CAWSPMGTQYF. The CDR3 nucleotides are TGTGCCTGGAGTCCCATGGGGACCCAGTACTTC.